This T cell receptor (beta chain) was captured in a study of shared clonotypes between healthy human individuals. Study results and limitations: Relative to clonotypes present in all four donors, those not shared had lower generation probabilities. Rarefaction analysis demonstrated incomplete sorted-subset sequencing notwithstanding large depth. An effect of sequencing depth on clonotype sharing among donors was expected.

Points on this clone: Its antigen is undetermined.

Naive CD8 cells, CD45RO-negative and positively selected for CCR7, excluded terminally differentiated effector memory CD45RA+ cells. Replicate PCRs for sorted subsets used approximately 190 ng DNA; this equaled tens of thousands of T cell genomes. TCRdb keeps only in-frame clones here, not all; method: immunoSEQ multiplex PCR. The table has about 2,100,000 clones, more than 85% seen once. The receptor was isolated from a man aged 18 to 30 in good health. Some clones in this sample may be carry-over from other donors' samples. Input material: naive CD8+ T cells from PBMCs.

The CDR3: CASSLASGGYEQYF. CDR3 DNA: TGCGCCAGCAGCTTGGCTAGCGGCGGCTACGAGCAGTACTTC. This chain uses TRBV5-1 with TRBJ2-7; TRBD2 matches at 7 bases. V dropped 0 bases and J dropped 3; count of bases not matched to a gene: 3. This CDR3 comprises 14 residues. The V gene's germline CDR1 is SGHRS and CDR2 YFSETQ.